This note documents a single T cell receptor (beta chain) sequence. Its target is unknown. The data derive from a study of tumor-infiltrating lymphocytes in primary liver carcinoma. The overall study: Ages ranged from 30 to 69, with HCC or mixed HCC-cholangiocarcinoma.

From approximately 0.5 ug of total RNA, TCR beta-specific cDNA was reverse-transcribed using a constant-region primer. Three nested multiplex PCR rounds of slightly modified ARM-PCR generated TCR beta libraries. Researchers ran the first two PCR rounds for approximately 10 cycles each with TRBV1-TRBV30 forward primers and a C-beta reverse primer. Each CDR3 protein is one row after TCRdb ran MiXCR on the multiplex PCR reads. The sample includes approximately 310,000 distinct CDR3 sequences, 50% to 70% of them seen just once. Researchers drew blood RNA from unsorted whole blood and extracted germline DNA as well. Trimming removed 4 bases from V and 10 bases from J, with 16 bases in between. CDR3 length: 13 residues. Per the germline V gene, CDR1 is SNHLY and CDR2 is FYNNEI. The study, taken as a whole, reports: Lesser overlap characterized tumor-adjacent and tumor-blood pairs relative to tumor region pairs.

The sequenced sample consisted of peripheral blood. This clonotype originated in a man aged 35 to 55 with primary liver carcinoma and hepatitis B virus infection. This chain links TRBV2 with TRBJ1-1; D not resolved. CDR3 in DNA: TGTGCCAGCAGTGGGGAATTCGGGAGTGCAGCTTTCTTT. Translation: CASSGEFGSAAFF.